A selection of T cell receptor beta chains follows, all from one sample in a study of technical replicates of blood from a few donors. TCRdb keeps only in-frame clones here, not all; method: immunoSEQ multiplex PCR. This table holds tens of thousands of clones, 94% found once. Material for sequencing was T cells isolated from PBMCs. The receptors stem from a human donor in good health. CDR3s include the opening cysteine and the closing phenylalanine or tryptophan. A D gene is named only where the DNA matches it firmly. Clone size is not always given. Where it is, it says once, few, many or a class for expanded clones.

clone_size,j_call,d_call,v_call,cdr3_nt,cdr3_aa
-,TRBJ2-3,-,TRBV7-6,TGTGCCAGCAGCCTGACAGGGACTGATACGCAGTATTTT,CASSLTGTDTQYF
-,TRBJ2-3,-,TRBV13,TGTGCCAGCAGCCCCTTGGGGGGGGGCGAGGATACGCAGTATTTT,CASSPLGGGEDTQYF
-,TRBJ2-7,-,TRBV4-1,TGCGCCAGCAGCCACTCACAAAACTACGAGCAGTACTTC,CASSHSQNYEQYF
-,TRBJ1-2,-,TRBV27,TGTGCCAGCAGTTTAGCCCGGGGGGGCCCGAACTATGGCTACACCTTC,CASSLARGGPNYGYTF
-,TRBJ2-1,TRBD2,TRBV7-9,TGTGCCAGCAGCTTTAGCGGGAGCTCCTACAATGAGCAGTTCTTC,CASSFSGSSYNEQFF
-,TRBJ1-1,-,TRBV5-5,TGTGCCAGCAGCCCCCAGACAGGCCCCTCGGTGAACACTGAAGCTTTCTTT,CASSPQTGPSVNTEAFF
-,TRBJ2-7,-,TRBV19,TGTGCCAGTAGTATATTTTCAGGGAGGTCCTACGAGCAGTACTTC,CASSIFSGRSYEQYF
-,TRBJ2-5,TRBD2,TRBV25-1,TGTGCCAGCAGTCCTACTAGCGGGAGGGAGACCCAGTACTTC,CASSPTSGRETQYF
-,TRBJ2-6,-,TRBV9,TGTGCCAGCAGCGTGGCTAGAGAACAAATATCCTCTGGGGCCAACGTCCTGACTTTC,CASSVAREQISSGANVLTF
-,TRBJ2-1,TRBD2,TRBV5-4,TGTGCCACCCTTCTTTCGGCTAGCGGGAGTAATGAGCAGTTCTTC,CATLLSASGSNEQFF
-,TRBJ2-1,-,TRBV27,TGTGCCAGCAGTTTTGGGCAAAATGAGCAGTTCTTC,CASSFGQNEQFF
-,TRBJ2-6,-,TRBV28,TGTGCCAGCGTTCTCTCTGGGGCCAACGTCCTGACTTTC,CASVLSGANVLTF
-,TRBJ2-1,-,TRBV6-5,TGTGCCAGCAGATCACAGGGACGGGAGCAGTTCTTC,CASRSQGREQFF
-,TRBJ2-7,-,TRBV9,TGTGCCAGCAGCGTCCTTGGGGCGGATTCGTACGAGCAGTACTTC,CASSVLGADSYEQYF
-,TRBJ1-1,-,TRBV27,TGTGCCAGCAGTTCGACTCTTGGCGGATTTAACACTGAAGCTTTCTTT,CASSSTLGGFNTEAFF
-,TRBJ1-2,-,TRBV27,TGTGCCAGCAGTTTATCGGGGAGCTATGGCTACACCTTC,CASSLSGSYGYTF
-,TRBJ1-5,-,TRBV6-1,TGTGCCAGCAGTCTAGGGGGGGATCAGCCCCAGCATTTT,CASSLGGDQPQHF
few,TRBJ1-2,-,TRBV18,TGTGCCAGCTCACCGGACAATAACTATGGCTACACCTTC,CASSPDNNYGYTF
-,TRBJ2-7,-,TRBV6-6,TGTGCCAGCAGTTACTCGGACTCCTCCTACGAGCAGTACTTC,CASSYSDSSYEQYF
few,TRBJ1-2,-,TRBV7-9,TGTGCCAGCGCGGTTTTACCCTATGGCTACACCTTC,CASAVLPYGYTF
-,TRBJ1-2,-,TRBV29-1,TGCAGCGTTGATAGGGGAGGCTATAATGGCTACACCTTC,CSVDRGGYNGYTF